The 21 T cell receptor beta chains listed next were all sequenced from one sample in a study of T cells in Graves' hyperthyroidism and ophthalmopathy (dated 2019 in TCRdb). The library was produced with multiplex PCR. Instrument on record: Illumina HiSeq 2000. TCR beta CDR3 regions were amplified from RNA transcripts. The TCR CDR3 was subjected to a first round of RT-PCR using the HTBI primer set and the Qiagen OneStep RT-PCR kit. The public reads were reprocessed in TCRdb via fastp at Q25 and MiXCR, keeping in-frame beta chains. Merged by CDR3 protein, the rows form single entries marked with the most common genes and DNA. A total of under 300,000 distinct CDR3 sequences appear in this sample, roughly 13% of them only once. The ten largest clonotypes hold 7.9% of the sample. Material: blood. The receptors stem from a woman aged 40-49 years with Graves' hyperthyroidism.

This chain uses TRBV18 with TRBJ2-7; 8 bases are shared with TRBD1. The CDR3 has 14 amino acids. The V gene's germline CDR1 is KGHSH and CDR2 LQKENI. V shed 5 bases and J 2 bases; nucleotides not matched to a gene: 5. CDR3 in amino acids: CASSEGQAAYEQYF. In DNA, the CDR3 is TGTGCCAGCTCAGAGGGACAGGCCGCCTACGAGCAGTACTTC.

This clonotype has a count of ten or more. The gene calls are TRBV7-2 and TRBJ2-5, with D uncertain. The CDR3 spans 14 residues. Trimming took 0 bases from V and 8 from J, leaving 13 bases between them. The germline V gene has CDR1 SGHTA and CDR2 FQGNSA. CDR3 in DNA: TGTGCCAGCAGCTTAGCCGGCCTCATGAGTACCCAGTACTTC. Amino acid sequence: CASSLAGLMSTQYF. Full variable domain (remainder filled in from reference TRBV7-2 and TRBJ2-5): GAGVSQSPSNKVTEKGKDVELRCDPISGHTALYWYRQSLGQGLEFLIYFQGNSAPDKSGLPSDRFSAERTGGSVSTLTIQRTQQEDSAVYLCASSLAGLMSTQYFGPGTRLLVL.

The sample holds many counts of this clonotype. CDR3: CASSLPPVYEQYF. CDR3 in DNA: TGTGCCAGCAGTCTCCCCCCAGTCTACGAGCAGTACTTC. The chain couples TRBV28 to TRBJ2-7; D not certain. The CDR3 is made up of 13 amino acids. CDR1 is MDHEN, CDR2 SYDVKM, per germline. Deletions cut 5 bases from V and 3 bases from J, with 11 bases between.

This clonotype came up many times. This chain joins TRBV29-1 and TRBJ1-1, with a tentative D call TRBD1 (5 bases). The CDR3 has 13 residues. Trimming took off 5 bases at V and 6 bases at J, with 16 bases between the two ends. Germline CDR1 SQVTM, CDR2 ANQGSEA. The CDR3 protein is CSVTTPGGAEAFF. The CDR3, as DNA: TGCAGCGTTACAACCCCGGGGGGGGCTGAAGCTTTCTTT.

The chain employs TRBV29-1 and TRBJ1-1; D is perhaps TRBD1 (5 bases). CDR3 length: 12 residues. Germline CDR1 and CDR2: SQVTM and ANQGSEA. The V end was cut by 7 bases, the J end by 5 bases, with 14 bases between. As DNA, the CDR3 is TGCAGCGCCTCTGAGGGACCGACTGAAGCTTTCTTT. It codes for CSASEGPTEAFF.

The sample holds many counts of this clonotype. The chain combines TRBV12-3 or TRBV12-4 with TRBJ2-7; the D gene is possibly TRBD1 (5 bases). V was pared by 4 bases and J by 9 bases, with 28 bases between. The CDR3 is 17 residues long. The DNA of the CDR3 is TGTGCCAGCAGTTGGCTAGGGGTAGCCTCCCGTTCGCGAAGGCAGTACTTC. This gives the protein CASSWLGVASRSRRQYF.

The chain has TRBV18 and TRBJ2-7; the match to TRBD1 covers 11 bases. CDR1 KGHSH and CDR2 LQKENI come from the germline V gene. This CDR3 is 14 amino acids long. The V segment lost 6 bases and the J segment 6 bases; nucleotides outside the gene matches: 7. The CDR3 bases are TGTGCCAGCTCTCCGGGACAGGGGGTTGGCGAGCAGTACTTC. Encoded protein: CASSPGQGVGEQYF.

This clonotype has at least ten counts. The chain couples TRBV5-5 to TRBJ2-7; no definite D call. CDR1 SGHKS and CDR2 YYEKEE come from the germline V gene (reference sequence). This CDR3 has 13 amino acids. The ends were cut back, 4 bases at V and 5 bases at J, with 13 bases in the middle. CDR3 sequence: CASSLPHRDEQYF. CDR3 DNA sequence: TGTGCCAGCAGCCTGCCTCACAGAGACGAGCAGTACTTC.

This clonotype was detected ten times or more. This chain connects TRBV12-3 or TRBV12-4 to TRBJ2-6, with 9 bases aligning to TRBD2. V dropped 3 bases and J dropped 1; count of bases not matched to a gene: 7. The CDR3 loop spans 18 amino acids. This CDR3 is CASSFEGLAYSGANVLTF. The CDR3 DNA reads as TGTGCCAGCAGTTTTGAAGGACTAGCGTATTCTGGGGCCAACGTCCTGACTTTC.

The table lists this clonotype with many counts. The chain recombines TRBV2 with TRBJ2-3; the D is unclear. CDR1 SNHLY and CDR2 FYNNEI come from the germline V gene. Trimming stripped 6 bases from V and 5 bases from J, with 12 bases between. The CDR3 has 13 amino acids. The chain's CDR3 is CASRGLGGDTQYF. The CDR3, as DNA: TGTGCCAGCAGGGGATTAGGTGGAGATACGCAGTATTTT.

This clonotype appeared many times. The chain employs TRBV7-2 and TRBJ1-2, with TRBD1 matching 8 bases. The CDR3 covers 16 residues. V was clipped by 1 base and J by 4 bases; unmatched bases: 8. Germline loops: CDR1 SGHTA, CDR2 FQGNSA. For the CDR3, the DNA is TGTGCCAGCAGCTTAGACCCCCGGGACAGGACCTATGGCTACACCTTC. Its translation is CASSLDPRDRTYGYTF.

This clonotype has at least ten counts. V usage is TRBV7-8 and J usage is TRBJ2-1; 11 nucleotides match TRBD2. Germline V gene lookup returns CDR1 SGHVS and CDR2 FQNEAQ. The CDR3 is 13 residues long. V lost 5 bases and J lost 7; bases outside the gene matches: 1. This CDR3 reads CASSASGRNEQFF. DNA of the CDR3: TGTGCCAGCAGCGCTAGCGGGAGGAATGAGCAGTTCTTC.

This clonotype was counted only a few times. The rearrangement joins TRBV5-1 to TRBJ2-2; D is possibly TRBD1 or TRBD2 (6 bases each). Germline V gene lookup returns CDR1 SGHRS and CDR2 YFSETQ. V dropped 7 bases and J dropped 2 bases, with 18 bases sitting between them. The CDR3 is made up of 16 amino acids. DNA of the CDR3: TGCGCCAGCGAGACTCTAGGGGGAGGAAACACCGGGGAGCTGTTTTTT. This codes for CASETLGGGNTGELFF. Drawing the rest from reference TRBV5-1 and TRBJ2-2, the complete variable domain is KAGVTQTPRYLIKTRGQQVTLSCSPISGHRSVSWYQQTPGQGLQFLFEYFSETQRNKGNFPGRFSGRQFSNSRSEMNVSTLELGDSALYLCASETLGGGNTGELFFGEGSRLTVL.

This clonotype was found many times. The rearrangement joins TRBV18 to TRBJ2-1, with TRBD2 as a possible D gene (5 bases). The V end was cut by 3 bases, the J end by 0 bases, with 9 bases between. This CDR3 is 15 amino acids long. CDR1 and CDR2 (germline): KGHSH, LQKENI. The CDR3 DNA reads TGTGCCAGCTCACCTCAAAGCGGCTCCTACAATGAGCAGTTCTTC. It codes for CASSPQSGSYNEQFF.

Many counts were recorded for this clonotype. A read error may account for a junction end that differs from germline. The chain uses TRBV19 and TRBJ1-5; TRBD1 is a possible D gene (5 bases). Germline V CDR1 and CDR2: LNHDA, SQIVND (reference sequence). CDR3 length: 15 amino acids. For the CDR3, the DNA is TGTGCCAGCAGTAGTGGGGGGTATAGCAATCAGCCCCAGCATTTT. Its translation: CASSSGGYSNQPQHF.

This clonotype was recorded at least ten times. The chain combines TRBV12-3 or TRBV12-4 with TRBJ2-1, with TRBD1 matching over 7 bases. V lost 6 bases and J lost 9; bases outside the gene matches: 11. The length of the CDR3 is 14 residues. CDR3 loop: CASSDRAVESEQFF. CDR3 DNA: TGTGCCAGCAGCGACAGGGCTGTGGAGAGTGAGCAGTTCTTC.

This clonotype occurred many times. The chain links TRBV12-5 to TRBJ2-7; D could derive from TRBD1 or TRBD2 (5 bases each). The V gene lost 6 bases and the J gene lost 3 bases, with 12 bases spanning the gap. The V gene's germline CDR1 is LGHNT and CDR2 FRNRAP. The CDR3 has 13 amino acids. The CDR3 spells CASGLGGGYEQYF. CDR3 nucleotides: TGTGCTAGTGGCCTTGGTGGGGGCTACGAGCAGTACTTC. The full variable domain, rest sourced from reference TRBV12-5 and TRBJ2-7, is DARVTQTPRHKVTEMGQEVTMRCQPILGHNTVFWYRQTMMQGLELLAYFRNRAPLDDSGMPKDRFSAEMPDATLATLKIQPSEPRDSAVYFCASGLGGGYEQYFGPGTRLTVT.

This clonotype was recorded at least ten times. This rearrangement joins TRBV28 to TRBJ1-5; D perhaps matches TRBD1 (6 bases). In germline, CDR1 is MDHEN, CDR2 SYDVKM. This CDR3 is 15 amino acids long. V was cut by 6 bases and J by 2 bases, with 14 bases left in between. CDR3 loop: CASSATGLGNQPQHF. CDR3 DNA: TGTGCCAGCAGCGCCACAGGGTTGGGCAATCAGCCCCAGCATTTT.

This clonotype appeared a few times. V usage is TRBV7-9 and J usage is TRBJ2-1, with 12 bases aligning to TRBD2. With V trimmed by 4 bases and J by 8 bases, 3 bases remained unmatched. Germline V gene sequence: CDR1 SEHNR, CDR2 FQNEAQ (reference sequence). This CDR3 has 14 residues. CDR3 DNA: TGTGCCAGCAGCTCGACTAGCGGGAGCCATGAGCAGTTCTTC. Its protein product is CASSSTSGSHEQFF.

This clonotype appeared many times. The rearrangement links TRBV6-1 to TRBJ2-3; D may correspond to TRBD1 or TRBD2 (5 bases each). The germline CDR1 and CDR2 sequences are MNHNS and SASEGT. Deletions cut 1 base from V and 11 bases from J, with 22 bases between. The CDR3 totals 16 residues. CDR3: CASSEGQGRPVYGQYF. The DNA for the CDR3 is TGTGCCAGCAGTGAAGGTCAGGGACGCCCGGTATATGGGCAGTATTTT.

This clonotype was found many times. The chain uses TRBV20-1 and TRBJ2-1; 8 nucleotides agree with TRBD2. Germline trimming cut 3 bases from V and 6 bases from J; bases unmatched to any gene: 7. This CDR3 is built from 14 residues. The germline CDR1 and CDR2 sequences are DFQATT and SNEGSKA (reference sequence). Here the CDR3 reads CSASHTSGLNEQFF. Here the CDR3 DNA reads TGCAGTGCTAGTCACACTAGCGGACTCAATGAGCAGTTCTTC.